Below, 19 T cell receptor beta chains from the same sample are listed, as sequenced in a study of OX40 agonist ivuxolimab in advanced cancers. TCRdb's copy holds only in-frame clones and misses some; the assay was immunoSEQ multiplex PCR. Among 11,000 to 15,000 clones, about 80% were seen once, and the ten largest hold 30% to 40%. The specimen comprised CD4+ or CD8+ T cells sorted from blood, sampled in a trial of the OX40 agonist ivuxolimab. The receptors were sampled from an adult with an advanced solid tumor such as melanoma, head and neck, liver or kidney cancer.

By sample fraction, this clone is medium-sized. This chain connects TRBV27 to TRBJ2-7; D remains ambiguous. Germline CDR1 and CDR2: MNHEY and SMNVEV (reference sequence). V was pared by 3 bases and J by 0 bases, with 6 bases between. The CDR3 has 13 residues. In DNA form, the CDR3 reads TGTGCCAGCAGTTTCGTCAGCTCCTACGAGCAGTACTTC. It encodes CASSFVSSYEQYF.

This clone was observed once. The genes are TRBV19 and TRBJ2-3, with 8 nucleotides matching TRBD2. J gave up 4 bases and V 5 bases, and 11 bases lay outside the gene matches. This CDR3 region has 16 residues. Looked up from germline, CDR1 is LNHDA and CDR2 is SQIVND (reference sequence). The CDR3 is CASSYGLAATPDTQYF. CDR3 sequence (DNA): TGTGCCAGTAGTTACGGACTAGCTGCAACCCCAGATACGCAGTATTTT.

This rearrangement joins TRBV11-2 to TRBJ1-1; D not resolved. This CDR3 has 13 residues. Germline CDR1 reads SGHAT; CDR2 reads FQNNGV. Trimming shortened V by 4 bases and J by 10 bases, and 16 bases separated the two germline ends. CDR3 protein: CASSSHSTAGAFF. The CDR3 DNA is TGTGCCAGCAGCTCCCACTCGACGGCAGGAGCTTTCTTT.

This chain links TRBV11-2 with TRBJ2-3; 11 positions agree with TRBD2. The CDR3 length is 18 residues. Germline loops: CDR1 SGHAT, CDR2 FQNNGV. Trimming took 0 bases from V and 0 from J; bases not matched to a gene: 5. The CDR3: CASSLELAGVASTDTQYF. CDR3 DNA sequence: TGTGCCAGCAGCTTAGAACTAGCGGGAGTTGCTAGCACAGATACGCAGTATTTT. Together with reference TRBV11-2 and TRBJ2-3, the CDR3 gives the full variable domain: EAGVAQSPRYKIIEKRQSVAFWCNPISGHATLYWYQQILGQGPKLLIQFQNNGVVDDSQLPKDRFSAERLKGVDSTLKIQPAKLEDSAVYLCASSLELAGVASTDTQYFGPGTRLTVL.

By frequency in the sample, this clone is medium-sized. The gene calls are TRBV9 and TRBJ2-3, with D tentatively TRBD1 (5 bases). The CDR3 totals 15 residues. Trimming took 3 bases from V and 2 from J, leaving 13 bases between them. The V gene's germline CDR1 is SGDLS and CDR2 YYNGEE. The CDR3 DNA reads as TGTGCCAGCAGCGCCCCACAGGACCCCACAGATACGCAGTATTTT. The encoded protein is CASSAPQDPTDTQYF. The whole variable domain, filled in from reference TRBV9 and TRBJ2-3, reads DSGVTQTPKHLITATGQRVTLRCSPRSGDLSVYWYQQSLDQGLQFLIQYYNGEERAKGNILERFSAQQFPDLHSELNLSSLELGDSALYFCASSAPQDPTDTQYFGPGTRLTVL.

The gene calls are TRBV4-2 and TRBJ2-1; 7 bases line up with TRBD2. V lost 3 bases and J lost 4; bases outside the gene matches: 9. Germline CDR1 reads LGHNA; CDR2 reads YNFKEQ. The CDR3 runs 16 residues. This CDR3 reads CASSHEVGGTYNEQFF. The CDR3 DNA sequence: TGTGCCAGCAGCCATGAGGTGGGAGGGACTTACAATGAGCAGTTCTTC.

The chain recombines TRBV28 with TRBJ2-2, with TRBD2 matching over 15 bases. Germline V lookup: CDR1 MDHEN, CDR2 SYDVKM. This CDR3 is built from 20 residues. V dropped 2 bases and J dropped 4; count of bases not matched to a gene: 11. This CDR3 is CASSLLFAGTSGRSTGELFF. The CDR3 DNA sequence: TGTGCCAGCAGTTTACTTTTCGCCGGGACTAGCGGGAGGAGCACCGGGGAGCTGTTTTTT.

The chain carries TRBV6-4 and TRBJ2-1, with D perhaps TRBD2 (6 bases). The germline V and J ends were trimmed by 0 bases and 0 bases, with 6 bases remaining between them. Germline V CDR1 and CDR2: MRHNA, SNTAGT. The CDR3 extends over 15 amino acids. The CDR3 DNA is TGTGCCAGCAGTGACTCAGCGGGCTCCTACAATGAGCAGTTCTTC. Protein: CASSDSAGSYNEQFF.

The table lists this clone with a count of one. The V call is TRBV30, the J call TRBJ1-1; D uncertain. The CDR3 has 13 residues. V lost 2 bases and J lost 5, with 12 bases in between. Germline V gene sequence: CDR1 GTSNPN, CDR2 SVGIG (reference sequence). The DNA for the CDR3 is TGTGCCTGGAGTCACGGGGTTGGGACTGAAGCTTTCTTT. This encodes CAWSHGVGTEAFF.

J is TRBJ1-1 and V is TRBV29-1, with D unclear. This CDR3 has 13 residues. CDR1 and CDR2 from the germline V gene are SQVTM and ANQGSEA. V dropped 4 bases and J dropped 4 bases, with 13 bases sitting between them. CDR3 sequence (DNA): TGCAGCGTTGCGAACGAAATGGGCACTGAAGCTTTCTTT. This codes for CSVANEMGTEAFF.

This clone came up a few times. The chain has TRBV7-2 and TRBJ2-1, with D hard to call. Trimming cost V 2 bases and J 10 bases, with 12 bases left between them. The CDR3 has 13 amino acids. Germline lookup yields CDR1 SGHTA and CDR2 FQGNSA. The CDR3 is CASSLYSLGEQFF. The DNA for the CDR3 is TGTGCCAGCAGCTTATATTCCCTTGGAGAGCAGTTCTTC.

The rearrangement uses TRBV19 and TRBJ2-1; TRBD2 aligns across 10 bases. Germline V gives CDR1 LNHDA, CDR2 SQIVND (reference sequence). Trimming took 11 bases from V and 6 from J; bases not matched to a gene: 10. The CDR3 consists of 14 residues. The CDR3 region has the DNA TGTGCCGGGTACCTAGCGGGAGAAGGCAATGAGCAGTTCTTC. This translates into CAGYLAGEGNEQFF. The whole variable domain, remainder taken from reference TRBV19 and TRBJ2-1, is DGGITQSPKYLFRKEGQNVTLSCEQNLNHDAMYWYRQDPGQGLRLIYYSQIVNDFQKGDIAEGYSVSREKKESFPLTVTSAQKNPTAFYLCAGYLAGEGNEQFFGPGTRLTVL.

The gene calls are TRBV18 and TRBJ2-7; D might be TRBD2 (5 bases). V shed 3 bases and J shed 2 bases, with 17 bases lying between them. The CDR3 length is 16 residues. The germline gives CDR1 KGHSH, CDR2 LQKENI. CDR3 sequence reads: CASSPGEKLPPYEQYF. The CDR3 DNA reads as TGTGCCAGCTCACCCGGGGAAAAACTACCACCCTACGAGCAGTACTTC.

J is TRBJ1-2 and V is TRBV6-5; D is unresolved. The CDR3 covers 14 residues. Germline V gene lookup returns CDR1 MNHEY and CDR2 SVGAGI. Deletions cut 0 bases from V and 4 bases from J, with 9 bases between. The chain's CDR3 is CASSYSTSGYGYTF. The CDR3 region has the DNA TGTGCCAGCAGTTACTCGACATCCGGCTATGGCTACACCTTC.

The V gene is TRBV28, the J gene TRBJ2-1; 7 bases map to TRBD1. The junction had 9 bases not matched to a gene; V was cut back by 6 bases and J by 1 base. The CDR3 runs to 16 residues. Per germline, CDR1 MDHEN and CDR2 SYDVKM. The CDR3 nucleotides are TGTGCCAGCAGCCCACAGGGGTCATTATCCTACAATGAGCAGTTCTTC. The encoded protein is CASSPQGSLSYNEQFF. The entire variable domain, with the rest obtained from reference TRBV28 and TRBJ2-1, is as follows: DVKVTQSSRYLVKRTGEKVFLECVQDMDHENMFWYRQDPGLGLRLIYFSYDVKMKEKGDIPEGYSVSREKKERFSLILESASTNQTSMYLCASSPQGSLSYNEQFFGPGTRLTVL.

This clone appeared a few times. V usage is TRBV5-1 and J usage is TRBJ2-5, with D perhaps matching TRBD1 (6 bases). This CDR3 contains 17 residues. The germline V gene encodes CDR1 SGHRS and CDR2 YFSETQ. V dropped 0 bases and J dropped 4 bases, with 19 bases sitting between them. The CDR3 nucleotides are TGCGCCAGCAGCTTGGGGAGAACAACAGGGATACGAGAGACCCAGTACTTC. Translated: CASSLGRTTGIRETQYF.

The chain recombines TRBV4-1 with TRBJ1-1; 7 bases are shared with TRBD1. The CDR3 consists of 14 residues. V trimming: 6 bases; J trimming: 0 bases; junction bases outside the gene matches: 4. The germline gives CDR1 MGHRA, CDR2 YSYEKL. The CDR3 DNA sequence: TGCGCCAGCAGTCCGGGACAGCTGAACACTGAAGCTTTCTTT. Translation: CASSPGQLNTEAFF.

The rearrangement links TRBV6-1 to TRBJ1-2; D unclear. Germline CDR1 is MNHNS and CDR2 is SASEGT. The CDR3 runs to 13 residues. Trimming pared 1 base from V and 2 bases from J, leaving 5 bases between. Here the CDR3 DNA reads TGTGCCAGCAGTGAAGGAGGGAACTATGGCTACACCTTC. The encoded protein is CASSEGGNYGYTF.

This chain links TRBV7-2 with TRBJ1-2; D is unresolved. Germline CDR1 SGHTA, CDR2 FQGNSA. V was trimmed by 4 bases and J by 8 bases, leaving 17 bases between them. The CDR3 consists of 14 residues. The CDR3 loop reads CASSSTGIVKGYTF. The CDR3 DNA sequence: TGTGCCAGCAGCTCCACCGGAATTGTGAAAGGCTACACCTTC. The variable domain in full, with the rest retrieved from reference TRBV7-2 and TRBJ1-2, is GAGVSQSPSNKVTEKGKDVELRCDPISGHTALYWYRQSLGQGLEFLIYFQGNSAPDKSGLPSDRFSAERTGGSVSTLTIQRTQQEDSAVYLCASSSTGIVKGYTFGSGTRLTVV.